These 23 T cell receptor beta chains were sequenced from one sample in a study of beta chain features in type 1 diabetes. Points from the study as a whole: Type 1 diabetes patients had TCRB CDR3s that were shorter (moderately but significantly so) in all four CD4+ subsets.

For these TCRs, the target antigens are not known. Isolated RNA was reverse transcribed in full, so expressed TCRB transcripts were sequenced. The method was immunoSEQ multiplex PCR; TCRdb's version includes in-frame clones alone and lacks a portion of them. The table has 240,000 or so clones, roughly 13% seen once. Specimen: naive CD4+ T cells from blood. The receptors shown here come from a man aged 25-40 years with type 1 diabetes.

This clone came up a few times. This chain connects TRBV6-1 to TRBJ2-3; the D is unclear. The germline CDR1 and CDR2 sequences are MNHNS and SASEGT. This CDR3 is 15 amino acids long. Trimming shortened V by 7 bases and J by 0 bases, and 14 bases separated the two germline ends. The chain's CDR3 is CASTLTVSSTDTQYF. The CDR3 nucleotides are TGTGCCAGCACCCTCACGGTGTCTAGCACAGATACGCAGTATTTT.

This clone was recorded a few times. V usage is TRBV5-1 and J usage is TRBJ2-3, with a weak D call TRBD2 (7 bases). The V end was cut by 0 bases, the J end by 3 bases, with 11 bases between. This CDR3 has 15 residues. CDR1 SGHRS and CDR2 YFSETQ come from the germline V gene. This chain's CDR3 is CASSLGGGTTDTQYF. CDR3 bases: TGCGCCAGCAGCTTGGGGGGGGGCACTACAGATACGCAGTATTTT.

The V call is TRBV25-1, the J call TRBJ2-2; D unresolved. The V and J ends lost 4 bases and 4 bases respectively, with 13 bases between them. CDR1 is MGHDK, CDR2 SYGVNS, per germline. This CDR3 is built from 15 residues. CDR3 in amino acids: CASSAPGIGTGELFF. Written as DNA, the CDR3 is TGTGCCAGCAGTGCCCCAGGTATAGGCACCGGGGAGCTGTTTTTT.

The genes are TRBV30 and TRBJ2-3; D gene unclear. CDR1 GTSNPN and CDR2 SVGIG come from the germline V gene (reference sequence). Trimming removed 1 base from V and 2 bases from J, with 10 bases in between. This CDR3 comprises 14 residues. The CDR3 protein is CAWSGLTYTDTQYF. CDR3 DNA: TGTGCCTGGAGTGGTCTAACTTACACAGATACGCAGTATTTT.

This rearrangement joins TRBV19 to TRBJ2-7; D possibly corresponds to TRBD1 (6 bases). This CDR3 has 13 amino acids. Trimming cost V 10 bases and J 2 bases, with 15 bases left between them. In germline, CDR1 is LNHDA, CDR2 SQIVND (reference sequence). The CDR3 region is CATSDRSTYEQYF. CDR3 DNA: TGTGCCACCTCGGACAGATCGACCTACGAGCAGTACTTC.

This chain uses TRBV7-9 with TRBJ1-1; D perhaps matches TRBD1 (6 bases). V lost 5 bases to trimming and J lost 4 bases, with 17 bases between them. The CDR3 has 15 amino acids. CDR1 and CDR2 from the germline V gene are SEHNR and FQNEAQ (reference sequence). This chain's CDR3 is CASSRAGGAGTEAFF. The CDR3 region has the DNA TGTGCCAGCAGCCGGGCGGGGGGCGCGGGCACTGAAGCTTTCTTT. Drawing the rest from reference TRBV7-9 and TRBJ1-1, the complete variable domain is DTGVSQNPRHKITKRGQNVTFRCDPISEHNRLYWYRQTLGQGPEFLTYFQNEAQLEKSRLLSDRFSAERPKGSFSTLEIQRTEQGDSAMYLCASSRAGGAGTEAFFGQGTRLTVV.

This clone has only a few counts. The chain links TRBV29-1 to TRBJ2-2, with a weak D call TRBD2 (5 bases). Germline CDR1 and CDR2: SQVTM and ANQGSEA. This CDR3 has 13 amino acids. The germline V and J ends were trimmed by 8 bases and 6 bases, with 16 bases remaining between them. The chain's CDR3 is CSSAGPGPGELFF. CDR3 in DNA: TGCAGCTCTGCGGGTCCCGGACCCGGGGAGCTGTTTTTT.

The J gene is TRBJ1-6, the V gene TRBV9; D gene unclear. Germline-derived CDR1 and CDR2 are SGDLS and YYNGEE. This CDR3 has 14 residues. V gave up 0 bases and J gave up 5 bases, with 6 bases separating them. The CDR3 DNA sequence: TGTGCCAGCAGCGTAGATCAGGATAATTCACCCCTCCACTTT. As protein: CASSVDQDNSPLHF.

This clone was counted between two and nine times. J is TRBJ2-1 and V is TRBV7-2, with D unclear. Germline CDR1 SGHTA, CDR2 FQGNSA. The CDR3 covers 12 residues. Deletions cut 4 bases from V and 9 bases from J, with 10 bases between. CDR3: CASSSEVGEQFF. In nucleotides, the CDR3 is TGTGCCAGCAGCTCCGAGGTGGGTGAGCAGTTCTTC.

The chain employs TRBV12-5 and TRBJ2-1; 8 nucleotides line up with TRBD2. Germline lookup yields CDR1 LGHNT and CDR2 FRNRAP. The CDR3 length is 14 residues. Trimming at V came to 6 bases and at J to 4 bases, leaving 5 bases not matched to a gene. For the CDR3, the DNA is TGTGCTAGTGGGAACGGGACTAGATACAATGAGCAGTTCTTC. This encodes CASGNGTRYNEQFF.

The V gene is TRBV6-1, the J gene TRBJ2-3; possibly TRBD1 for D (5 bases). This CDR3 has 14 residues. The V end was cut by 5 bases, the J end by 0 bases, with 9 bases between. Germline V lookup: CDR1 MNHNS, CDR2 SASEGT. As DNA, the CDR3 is TGTGCCAGCAGTACCCGACAGAGCACAGATACGCAGTATTTT. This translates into CASSTRQSTDTQYF.

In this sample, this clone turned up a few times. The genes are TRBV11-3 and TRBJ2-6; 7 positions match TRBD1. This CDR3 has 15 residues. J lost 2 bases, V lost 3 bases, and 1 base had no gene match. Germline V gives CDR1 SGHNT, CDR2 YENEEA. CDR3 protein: CASSFQGAGANVLTF. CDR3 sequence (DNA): TGTGCCAGCAGCTTCCAGGGGGCTGGGGCCAACGTCCTGACTTTC.

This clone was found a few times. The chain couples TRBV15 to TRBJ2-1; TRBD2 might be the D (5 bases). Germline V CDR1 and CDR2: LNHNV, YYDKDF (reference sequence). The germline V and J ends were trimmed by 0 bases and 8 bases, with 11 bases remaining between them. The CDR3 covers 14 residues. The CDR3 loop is CATSRDRSSYEQFF. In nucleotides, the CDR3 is TGTGCCACCAGCAGAGATAGGTCTAGCTATGAGCAGTTCTTC. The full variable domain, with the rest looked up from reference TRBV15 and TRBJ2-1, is DAMVIQNPRYQVTQFGKPVTLSCSQTLNHNVMYWYQQKSSQAPKLLFHYYDKDFNNEADTPDNFQSRRPNTSFCFLDIRSPGLGDTAMYLCATSRDRSSYEQFFGPGTRLTVL.

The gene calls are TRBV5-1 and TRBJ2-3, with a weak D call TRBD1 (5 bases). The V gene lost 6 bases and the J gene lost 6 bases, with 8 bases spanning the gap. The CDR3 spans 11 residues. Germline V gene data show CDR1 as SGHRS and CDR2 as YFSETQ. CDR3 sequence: CASTQGDTQYF. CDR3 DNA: TGCGCCAGCACCCAGGGCGATACGCAGTATTTT.

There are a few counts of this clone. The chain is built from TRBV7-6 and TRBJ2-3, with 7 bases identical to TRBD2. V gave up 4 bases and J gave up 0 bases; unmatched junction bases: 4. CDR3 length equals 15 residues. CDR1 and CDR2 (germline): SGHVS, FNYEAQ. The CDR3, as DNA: TGTGCCAGCAGCTCGTATAGCGGGAGCACAGATACGCAGTATTTT. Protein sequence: CASSSYSGSTDTQYF.

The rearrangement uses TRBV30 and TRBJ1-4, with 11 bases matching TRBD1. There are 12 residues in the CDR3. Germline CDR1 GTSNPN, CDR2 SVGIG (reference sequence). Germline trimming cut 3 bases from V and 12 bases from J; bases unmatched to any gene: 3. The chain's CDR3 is CAWRGQGAELFF. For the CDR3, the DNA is TGTGCCTGGAGAGGACAGGGGGCGGAACTGTTTTTT.

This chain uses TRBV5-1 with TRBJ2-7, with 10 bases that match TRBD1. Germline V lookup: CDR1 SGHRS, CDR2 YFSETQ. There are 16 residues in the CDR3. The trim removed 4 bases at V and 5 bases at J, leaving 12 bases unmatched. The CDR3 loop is CASSTPQGQGTHEQYF. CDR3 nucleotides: TGCGCCAGCAGCACACCACAGGGACAGGGGACCCACGAGCAGTACTTC.

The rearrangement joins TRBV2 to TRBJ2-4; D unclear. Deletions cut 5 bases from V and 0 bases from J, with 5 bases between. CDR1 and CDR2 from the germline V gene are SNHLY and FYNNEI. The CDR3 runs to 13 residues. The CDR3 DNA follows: TGTGCCAGCAGTTCTCTAGCCAAAAACATTCAGTACTTC. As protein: CASSSLAKNIQYF. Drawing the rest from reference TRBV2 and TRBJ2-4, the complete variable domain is EPEVTQTPSHQVTQMGQEVILRCVPISNHLYFYWYRQILGQKVEFLVSFYNNEISEKSEIFDDQFSVERPDGSNFTLKIRSTKLEDSAMYFCASSSLAKNIQYFGAGTRLSVL.

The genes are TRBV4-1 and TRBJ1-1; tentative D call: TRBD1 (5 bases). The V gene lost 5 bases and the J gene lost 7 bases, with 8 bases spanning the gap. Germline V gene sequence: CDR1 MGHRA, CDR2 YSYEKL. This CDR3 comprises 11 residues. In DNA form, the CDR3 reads TGCGCCAGCAGCACAGGTGGTGAAGCTTTCTTT. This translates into CASSTGGEAFF.

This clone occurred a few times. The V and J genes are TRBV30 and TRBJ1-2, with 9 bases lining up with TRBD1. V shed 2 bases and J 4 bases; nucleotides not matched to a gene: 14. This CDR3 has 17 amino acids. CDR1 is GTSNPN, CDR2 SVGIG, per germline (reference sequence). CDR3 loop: CAWSPTGGVSIAYGYTF. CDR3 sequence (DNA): TGTGCCTGGAGTCCCACAGGGGGCGTTTCCATAGCCTATGGCTACACCTTC.

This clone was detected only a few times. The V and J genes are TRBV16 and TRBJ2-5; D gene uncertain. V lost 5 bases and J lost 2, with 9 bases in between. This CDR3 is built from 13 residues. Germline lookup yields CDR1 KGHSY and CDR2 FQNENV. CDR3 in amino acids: CASSSQLQETQYF. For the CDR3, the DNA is TGTGCCAGCAGCAGCCAACTTCAAGAGACCCAGTACTTC.

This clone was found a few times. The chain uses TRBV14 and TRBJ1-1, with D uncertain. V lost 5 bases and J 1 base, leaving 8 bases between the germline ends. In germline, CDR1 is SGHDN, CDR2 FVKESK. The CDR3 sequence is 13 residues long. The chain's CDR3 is CASSFVPNTEAFF. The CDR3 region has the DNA TGTGCCAGCAGCTTCGTCCCGAACACTGAAGCTTTCTTT.

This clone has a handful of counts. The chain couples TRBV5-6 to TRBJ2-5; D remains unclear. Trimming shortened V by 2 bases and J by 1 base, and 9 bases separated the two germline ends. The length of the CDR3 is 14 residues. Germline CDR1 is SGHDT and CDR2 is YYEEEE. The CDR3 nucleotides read TGTGCCAGCAGCTTTCAGGCCCTCCAAGAGACCCAGTACTTC. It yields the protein CASSFQALQETQYF.